The rows below give T cell receptor beta chains drawn from one sample of a study of CXCR3-negative and CXCR3-positive naive CD8 T cells. Reprocessing the 5' RACE reads, TCRdb reports a single entry for every CDR3 protein and omits DNA. The sample table includes 100,000 to 150,000 distinct CDR3 sequences. Sequences were obtained from naive CXCR3- CD8+ T cells from blood. These receptors were taken from a human donor in good health. Some clones in this sample may be carry-over from other donors' samples. Each CDR3 is given with its conserved first and last residue.

v_call	j_call	cdr3_aa
TRBV7-8	TRBJ2-3	CASSHWDRGRTDTQYF
TRBV6-1	TRBJ1-1	CASSEAFMPGQGSFF
TRBV29-1	TRBJ2-3	CSVGLAGGTDTQYF
TRBV23-1	TRBJ2-1	CASSQNLRRDNEQFF
TRBV12-3/TRBV12-4	TRBJ2-2	CASSLTSAGELFF
TRBV12-3/TRBV12-4	TRBJ1-2	CASSLGAPGGYGYTF
TRBV28	TRBJ2-3	CASSHRRWSTDTQYF
TRBV27	TRBJ2-7	CASSFKEGGSYEQYF
TRBV25-1	TRBJ1-2	CASSEARVANYGYTF
TRBV9	TRBJ2-1	CASSATAAVGEYSYNEQFF
TRBV29-1	TRBJ2-1	CSVEYKQILYQIGNEQFF
TRBV4-3	TRBJ2-2	CASSQDRAVTGELFF
TRBV6-5	TRBJ2-2	CASSPLRGTGELFF
TRBV28	TRBJ1-5	CASSHGQGVQPQHF
TRBV20-1	TRBJ2-1	CSARDDSGAYNEQFF
TRBV20-1	TRBJ2-7	CSASGTGSSYEQYF
TRBV12-3/TRBV12-4	TRBJ1-2	CASSDTGSGYTF
TRBV15	TRBJ2-7	CATRNTPTGTGGAWDSLGYEQYF
TRBV12-3/TRBV12-4	TRBJ2-3	CASSLSQGEGPDTQYF
TRBV29-1	TRBJ2-3	CSVPGLGTDTQYF
TRBV20-1	TRBJ2-1	CSARGQADNEQFF
TRBV28	TRBJ2-7	CAASPGQGNEQYF
TRBV21-1	TRBJ1-1	CASSKRDSLGTEAFF
TRBV29-1	TRBJ1-1	CSVVLGGASTEAFF
TRBV28	TRBJ1-5	CASSLGLWGNYQPQHF
TRBV3-1	TRBJ1-4	CASSQDQGQGWEKLFF
TRBV12-3/TRBV12-4	TRBJ1-5	CASSFSLAQPQHF
TRBV4-1	TRBJ2-7	CASSHRQGPSTYEQYF
TRBV4-1	TRBJ1-5	CASSLGLRQPQHF
TRBV25-1	TRBJ2-2	CASSDIKGGQDLKGELFF
TRBV9	TRBJ2-1	CASSAPDRGDNEQFF
TRBV13	TRBJ1-5	CASSFRGLSNQPQHF